This T cell receptor beta chain emerged from a study of shared clonotypes between healthy human individuals. Germline lookup yields CDR1 SGHRS and CDR2 YFSETQ. This CDR3 has 16 amino acids. V was trimmed by 4 bases and J by 2 bases, leaving 16 bases between them. Study-level findings and limits: In four donors, approximately 5% of naive CD4 clonotypes appeared in common.

Genomic DNA from each subset was divided evenly over several immunoSEQ plates. Some clones are missing from TCRdb's copy, which holds only in-frame ones; the method was immunoSEQ multiplex PCR. The profile shows hundreds of thousands of clones, around 78% of them singletons. In the case of this clone: Its target is unknown.

This sequence originates from a woman aged 25 to 39 in good health. Material: memory CD4+ T cells sorted from blood. Subset of the sample: CD45RA-negative fraction. J is TRBJ2-1 and V is TRBV5-1, with D unresolved. The CDR3 DNA follows: TGCGCCAGCAGCCCCCCCCAGGTAGGAACCTACAATGAGCAGTTCTTC. It codes for CASSPPQVGTYNEQFF.